The T cell receptor (beta chain) described here comes from a study of blood T cell repertoires in COVID-19. J lost 3 bases, V lost 5 bases, and 7 bases had no gene match. CDR3 size: 15 residues. Per germline, CDR1 SEHNR and CDR2 FQNEAQ (reference sequence). In the source study's methods: Amplification of reference gene primers was used by the study to estimate nucleated cell counts. TCRdb's table, derived via immunoSEQ multiplex PCR, lists solely in-frame clones and lacks some. D and trimming were read from the DNA, whereas the V and J calls and clone size are those reported in that table. The sample lists about 220,000 clones; 65% to 90% were seen once.

The sequenced sample was peripheral blood. This TCR derives from a man aged 45-60 years with active or convalescent COVID-19. This chain joins TRBV7-9 and TRBJ1-5; 7 bases fit TRBD1. The CDR3 DNA follows: TGTGCCAGCAGCCTCTCCGGGACAGACAATCAGCCCCAGCATTTT. Protein product: CASSLSGTDNQPQHF. Filled out from reference TRBV7-9 and TRBJ1-5, the complete variable domain reads DTGVSQNPRHKITKRGQNVTFRCDPISEHNRLYWYRQTLGQGPEFLTYFQNEAQLEKSRLLSDRFSAERPKGSFSTLEIQRTEQGDSAMYLCASSLSGTDNQPQHFGDGTRLSIL.